Listed here are 12 T cell receptor beta chains from one sample, sequenced in a study of T cell changes during pregnancy in multiple sclerosis. Clones were read by immunoSEQ multiplex PCR, and TCRdb kept only the in-frame ones, dropping some. In the table there are around 67,000 clones, roughly 90% of which are singletons. This sample comprised peripheral blood, obtained after pregnancy. The receptors stem from a female donor in good health, enrolled as a control in a pregnancy study.

The sample holds one count of this clone. The V gene is TRBV21-1, the J gene TRBJ1-5. TRBV21-1 has pseudogene status. The CDR3 runs 19 residues. For the CDR3, the DNA is TGTGCCAGCAGCAAAGGGGAGGGACCGAGGCGGAGCTTAAATCAGCCCCAGCATTTT. It is translated as CASSKGEGPRRSLNQPQHF.

The V and J genes are TRBV5-1 and TRBJ2-3, with 12 bases lining up with TRBD2. This CDR3 has 18 residues. V was clipped by 5 bases and J by 0 bases; unmatched bases: 10. Germline values: CDR1 SGHRS, CDR2 YFSETQ. Here the CDR3 DNA reads TGCGCCAGCAGGGGAGAGACTAGCGGGGGCCTTAGCACAGATACGCAGTATTTT. Translation: CASRGETSGGLSTDTQYF.

The V gene is TRBV5-1, the J gene TRBJ2-3, with 8 bases matching TRBD2. CDR3 length: 15 amino acids. Germline-derived CDR1 and CDR2 are SGHRS and YFSETQ. Losses at the gene ends were 4 bases for V and 3 bases for J; bases not matched to a gene: 7. This CDR3 is CASSPGGGRTDTQYF. For the CDR3, the DNA is TGCGCCAGCAGCCCGGGGGGGGGTAGGACAGATACGCAGTATTTT.

The chain uses TRBV29-1 and TRBJ2-7; 7 bases are a match to TRBD1. The CDR3 runs to 14 residues. V lost 5 bases, J lost 4 bases, and 11 bases stayed unmatched. Germline V lookup: CDR1 SQVTM, CDR2 ANQGSEA. The CDR3 DNA sequence: TGCAGCGTTTGGGCCGGGACAGCTAATTACGAGCAGTACTTC. Residues: CSVWAGTANYEQYF.

V usage is TRBV4-3 and J usage is TRBJ1-5; tentatively, D is TRBD1 (5 bases). CDR1 and CDR2 (germline): LGHNA, YSLEER. The CDR3 loop spans 15 amino acids. V was shortened by 1 base and J by 3 bases, with 10 bases between the two germline ends. CDR3 in DNA: TGCGCCAGCAGCCAAGGATCAGGGTACAATCAGCCCCAGCATTTT. It codes for CASSQGSGYNQPQHF.

The chain links TRBV10-1 to TRBJ2-4, with a possible D match to TRBD2 (6 bases). CDR1 and CDR2 (germline): WNHNN, SYGVQD (reference sequence). The V and J ends lost 6 bases and 2 bases respectively, with 20 bases between them. The CDR3 runs 17 residues. The chain's CDR3 is CASSANAVRESKNIQYF. CDR3 nucleotides: TGCGCCAGCAGCGCTAATGCGGTTCGGGAGTCCAAAAACATTCAGTACTTC.

V and J are TRBV2 and TRBJ1-2; possible D gene TRBD1, 6 bases. Germline CDR1 and CDR2: SNHLY and FYNNEI. The CDR3 spans 14 residues. Between the trimmed V and J ends, which lost 1 base and 7 bases, there was a span of 13 bases. The CDR3 nucleotides read TGTGCCAGCAGTGAAGTAAGACAGGTCGGTGGCTACACCTTC. It translates to CASSEVRQVGGYTF.

The chain uses TRBV18 and TRBJ2-7; 7 positions match TRBD1. CDR3 size: 14 residues. Germline-derived CDR1 and CDR2 are KGHSH and LQKENI. J lost 4 bases, V lost 3 bases, and 6 bases had no gene match. The CDR3, as DNA: TGTGCCAGCTCACCTCAGGGGGTGGGGTACGAGCAGTACTTC. Translation gives CASSPQGVGYEQYF.

In nucleotides, the CDR3 is TGTGCCAGCAGCACGGGACTAGCGGGAGTCAATGAGCAGTTCTTC. Amino acid sequence: CASSTGLAGVNEQFF. The gene calls are TRBV7-8 and TRBJ2-1, with 14 bases identical to TRBD2. Germline V gives CDR1 SGHVS, CDR2 FQNEAQ. The CDR3 totals 15 residues. J lost 6 bases, V lost 5 bases, and 3 bases had no gene match.

J is TRBJ2-7 and V is TRBV2; a weak D match, TRBD2 (6 bases). The CDR3 spans 14 residues. Germline loops: CDR1 SNHLY, CDR2 FYNNEI. V was pared by 6 bases and J by 6 bases, with 18 bases between. The CDR3 loop reads CASSGRTGPGEQYF. The CDR3 DNA reads TGTGCCAGCAGCGGGAGAACGGGACCAGGCGAGCAGTACTTC.

CDR3 region: CASSSGQGELKNEQYF. In nucleotides, the CDR3 is TGTGCCAGCAGTTCCGGACAGGGGGAGTTAAAGAACGAGCAGTACTTC. The chain recombines TRBV27 with TRBJ2-7; 10 bases align to TRBD1. The CDR3 contains 16 residues. From germline, CDR1 is MNHEY and CDR2 SMNVEV (reference sequence). V lost 4 bases and J lost 5; bases outside the gene matches: 11.

The genes are TRBV6-6 and TRBJ2-5; 8 bases line up with TRBD2. J gave up 2 bases and V 7 bases, and 6 bases lay outside the gene matches. This CDR3 spans 14 amino acids. Germline CDR1 reads MNHNY; CDR2 reads SVGAGI (reference sequence). The CDR3 reads CASKRAGAQETQYF. The CDR3 DNA sequence: TGTGCCAGCAAGCGAGCGGGGGCACAAGAGACCCAGTACTTC.